Given below is one T cell receptor (beta chain) in context. The source of the sample is a study of blood T cell repertoires in COVID-19. CDR1 and CDR2 from the germline V gene are SGHTA and FQGNSA. Trimming left V 5 bases short and J 8 bases short, with 18 bases between. The CDR3 contains 14 residues. Assay: immunoSEQ multiplex PCR; the TCRdb copy retains only in-frame clones and omits some. The table shows about 120,000 clones, with around 80% occurring only once. What was sequenced was peripheral blood. The chain combines TRBV7-2 with TRBJ1-2; D is undetermined. This clonotype was sampled from a woman aged 80 or over with acute or convalescent COVID-19. CDR3 amino acids: CASSETGLLRGYTF. The DNA of the CDR3 is TGTGCCAGCAGCGAGACTGGCCTTTTGAGAGGCTACACCTTC.